These 29 T cell receptor beta chains share one sample of origin, sequenced in a study of neoadjuvant anti-PD-1 for oral cavity cancer. Measured with immunoSEQ multiplex PCR; TCRdb has only the in-frame clones, and not every one. The table shows about 14,000 clones, with more than 65% occurring only once. The sequencing used PBMCs, collected before nivolumab (anti-PD-1) treatment. Every receptor here comes from a person between 40 and 80 years old with oral cavity squamous cell carcinoma.

The chain employs TRBV19 and TRBJ1-5; TRBD1 is a possible D gene (5 bases). Looked up from germline, CDR1 is LNHDA and CDR2 is SQIVND (reference sequence). The CDR3 runs 15 residues. The V and J ends lost 3 bases and 2 bases respectively, with 11 bases between them. The CDR3 region has the DNA TGTGCCAGTAGTATCAGGGATGCGGGCAATCAGCCCCAGCATTTT. This translates into CASSIRDAGNQPQHF. Variable domain in full (rest from reference TRBV19 and TRBJ1-5): DGGITQSPKYLFRKEGQNVTLSCEQNLNHDAMYWYRQDPGQGLRLIYYSQIVNDFQKGDIAEGYSVSREKKESFPLTVTSAQKNPTAFYLCASSIRDAGNQPQHFGDGTRLSIL.

This chain joins TRBV5-1 and TRBJ2-7; unclear D gene. Germline CDR1 reads SGHRS; CDR2 reads YFSETQ. The CDR3 covers 11 residues. V lost 4 bases and J lost 2, with 4 bases in between. Written as DNA, the CDR3 is TGCGCCAGCAGCGACACCTACGAGCAGTACTTC. It translates to CASSDTYEQYF.

The rearrangement uses TRBV5-5 and TRBJ2-2; maybe TRBD2 (6 bases). Germline CDR1 is SGHKS and CDR2 is YYEKEE (reference sequence). The CDR3 is 15 amino acids. Deletions cut 0 bases from V and 1 base from J, with 7 bases between. The CDR3 here is CASSLGRGNTGELFF. The CDR3 bases are TGTGCCAGCAGCTTGGGGAGGGGGAACACCGGGGAGCTGTTTTTT.

V is TRBV11-2 and J is TRBJ1-2; 7 bases are shared with TRBD1. The CDR3 loop spans 17 amino acids. Germline CDR1 is SGHAT and CDR2 is FQNNGV. J gave up 1 base and V 3 bases, and 11 bases lay outside the gene matches. The CDR3 region has the DNA TGTGCCAGCAGCTTTGACGACAGGGCCAATTATAACTATGGCTACACCTTC. Translated, it gives CASSFDDRANYNYGYTF.

The chain uses TRBV11-2 and TRBJ2-7; 8 nucleotides line up with TRBD1. Losses at the gene ends were 8 bases for V and 3 bases for J; bases not matched to a gene: 12. The germline gives CDR1 SGHAT, CDR2 FQNNGV. CDR3 length: 15 residues. In nucleotides, the CDR3 is TGTGCCAGCGGTACCCTTAGGACAGGGCACTACGAGCAGTACTTC. Residues: CASGTLRTGHYEQYF.

This clone has just a few counts. V and J are TRBV6-6 and TRBJ1-2; D is unclear. CDR1 is MNHNY and CDR2 is SVGAGI in the germline V gene (reference sequence). V dropped 2 bases and J dropped 3 bases, with 4 bases sitting between them. The CDR3 consists of 12 residues. The CDR3 protein is CASSYSYYGYTF. In DNA form, the CDR3 reads TGTGCCAGCAGTTACAGTTACTATGGCTACACCTTC.

The CDR3 loop is CASSFRLAGVADTQYF. CDR3 in DNA: TGTGCCAGCAGCTTCCGACTAGCGGGAGTCGCAGATACGCAGTATTTT. This chain uses TRBV11-1 with TRBJ2-3; the match to TRBD2 covers 12 bases. Germline-derived CDR1 and CDR2 are SGHAT and FQDESV (reference sequence). The J segment lost 4 bases and the V segment lost 3 bases, leaving 5 bases of the junction unmatched. This CDR3 is 16 amino acids long.

The V call is TRBV28, the J call TRBJ2-7; TRBD2 is a possible D gene (6 bases). The CDR3 covers 16 residues. Germline V gene sequence: CDR1 MDHEN, CDR2 SYDVKM. Trimming removed 5 bases from V and 4 bases from J, with 21 bases in between. The CDR3 region is CASSTGLGFTLYEQYF. In DNA form, the CDR3 reads TGTGCCAGCAGTACGGGACTGGGATTTACGCTGTACGAGCAGTACTTC.

The chain links TRBV5-4 to TRBJ2-7; maybe TRBD2 (6 bases). CDR1 and CDR2 (germline): SGHNT, YYREEE (reference sequence). V was clipped by 4 bases and J by 0 bases, with 14 bases between them. This CDR3 comprises 15 residues. The DNA of the CDR3 is TGTGCCAGCAGCCAAATCGGGAGTCCCTCCTACGAGCAGTACTTC. This translates into CASSQIGSPSYEQYF.

The chain carries TRBV30 and TRBJ2-3; 13 bases are shared with TRBD2. V lost 5 bases, J lost 5 bases, and 4 bases stayed unmatched. This CDR3 is 14 amino acids long. Germline V gene lookup returns CDR1 GTSNPN and CDR2 SVGIG (reference sequence). The CDR3 spells CAWGLAGVLDTQYF. The CDR3 DNA sequence: TGTGCCTGGGGACTAGCGGGAGTGCTAGATACGCAGTATTTT.

This clone was counted a few times. The chain carries TRBV5-1 and TRBJ1-1; no reliable D call. The germline V gene has CDR1 SGHRS and CDR2 YFSETQ. The CDR3 sequence is 14 residues long. V lost 0 bases and J lost 1, with 7 bases in between. CDR3 coding DNA: TGCGCCAGCAGCTTGGTATACCAGAACACTGAAGCTTTCTTT. Protein product: CASSLVYQNTEAFF.

The rearrangement links TRBV2 to TRBJ1-2, with a possible D match to TRBD1 (6 bases). The V gene's germline CDR1 is SNHLY and CDR2 FYNNEI. The CDR3 is made up of 14 amino acids. Trimming removed 3 bases from V and 4 bases from J, with 12 bases in between. Here the CDR3 DNA reads TGTGCCAGCAGTGAGGCAGGGGTCTTCTATGGCTACACCTTC. It translates to CASSEAGVFYGYTF.

The genes are TRBV5-8 and TRBJ2-7, with 8 bases identical to TRBD1. CDR3 length equals 17 residues. The V segment lost 4 bases and the J segment 3 bases; nucleotides outside the gene matches: 15. From germline, CDR1 is SGHTS and CDR2 YDEGEE. The CDR3 spells CASSTWMWTGLGYEQYF. CDR3 DNA sequence: TGTGCCAGCAGCACCTGGATGTGGACAGGGCTAGGCTACGAGCAGTACTTC. The full variable domain, rest sourced from reference TRBV5-8 and TRBJ2-7, is EAGVTQSPTHLIKTRGQQATLRCSPISGHTSVYWYQQALGLGLQFLLWYDEGEERNRGNFPPRFSGRQFPNYSSELNVNALELEDSALYLCASSTWMWTGLGYEQYFGPGTRLTVT.

This clone was detected a few times. The chain joins TRBV21-1 to TRBJ1-5. TRBV21-1 is classified as a pseudogene. CDR3 length: 15 residues. The CDR3 region is CASSKTLGSNQPQHF. CDR3 nucleotide sequence: TGTGCCAGCAGCAAAACCCTTGGGAGCAATCAGCCCCAGCATTTT.

This clone was found a few times. This chain links TRBV5-1 with TRBJ2-5; TRBD1 might be the D (6 bases). Germline V gene lookup returns CDR1 SGHRS and CDR2 YFSETQ. This CDR3 region has 15 residues. V was shortened by 0 bases and J by 2 bases, with 11 bases between the two germline ends. This chain's CDR3 is CASSLVVGTQETQYF. In DNA form, the CDR3 reads TGCGCCAGCAGCTTGGTTGTGGGGACACAAGAGACCCAGTACTTC.

The V and J genes are TRBV10-2 and TRBJ2-3; D is perhaps TRBD2 (6 bases). The germline V gene has CDR1 WSHSY and CDR2 SAAADI. This CDR3 has 13 residues. V was trimmed by 8 bases and J by 0 bases, leaving 9 bases between them. In nucleotides, the CDR3 is TGCGCCAGCTTTAGCGGTAGCACAGATACGCAGTATTTT. The encoded protein is CASFSGSTDTQYF.

This clone was found once. J is TRBJ1-2 and V is TRBV5-4, with a tentative D call TRBD1 (5 bases). Germline V CDR1 and CDR2: SGHNT, YYREEE (reference sequence). V was trimmed by 7 bases and J by 6 bases, leaving 13 bases between them. This CDR3 is built from 12 residues. CDR3 sequence (DNA): TGTGCCAGCGGACAAGATCGGGATGGCTACACCTTC. Translated, it gives CASGQDRDGYTF.

The J gene is TRBJ2-7, the V gene TRBV6-6, with D possibly matching TRBD2 (5 bases). CDR3 size: 15 residues. V lost 2 bases and J 1 base, leaving 12 bases between the germline ends. From germline, CDR1 is MNHNY and CDR2 SVGAGI (reference sequence). The CDR3 here is CASSYDEGISYEQYF. In DNA form, the CDR3 reads TGTGCCAGCAGTTACGATGAGGGAATTTCCTACGAGCAGTACTTC.

The sample holds a few counts of this clone. The chain has TRBV10-3 and TRBJ2-2; D might be TRBD2 (5 bases). Germline loops: CDR1 ENHRY, CDR2 SYGVKD. The V gene lost 3 bases and the J gene lost 4 bases, with 9 bases spanning the gap. The CDR3 runs 14 residues. CDR3 protein: CAISDFEGTGELFF. Written as DNA, the CDR3 is TGTGCCATCAGTGACTTTGAGGGCACCGGGGAGCTGTTTTTT.

J is TRBJ2-3 and V is TRBV5-4, with D perhaps matching TRBD1 or TRBD2 (6 bases each). The CDR3 is 15 residues long. Trimming stripped 1 base from V and 6 bases from J, with 15 bases between. Looked up from germline, CDR1 is SGHNT and CDR2 is YYREEE (reference sequence). The CDR3 DNA reads TGTGCCAGCAGCTTGCGGGGGACATCGGCGGATACGCAGTATTTT. Protein: CASSLRGTSADTQYF.

The chain carries TRBV29-1 and TRBJ2-3, with TRBD2 matching 13 bases. Unmatched junction bases numbered 5, after V lost 4 bases and J lost 4 bases. The V gene's germline CDR1 is SQVTM and CDR2 ANQGSEA. The CDR3 is made up of 15 amino acids. The CDR3 coding sequence is TGCAGCGTTGTGTTACTAGCGGGAGGGCCAGATACGCAGTATTTT. This encodes CSVVLLAGGPDTQYF.

V is TRBV7-8 and J is TRBJ2-7, with D perhaps TRBD2 (6 bases). CDR3 length equals 16 residues. V lost 5 bases and J lost 6, with 23 bases in between. Germline CDR1 is SGHVS and CDR2 is FQNEAQ. The chain's CDR3 is CASSPPRERPRLEQYF. DNA for the CDR3: TGTGCCAGCAGCCCCCCCCGGGAGAGACCAAGACTCGAGCAGTACTTC.

The chain combines TRBV28 with TRBJ2-7; 8 positions agree with TRBD2. The CDR3 loop spans 12 amino acids. Germline CDR1 MDHEN, CDR2 SYDVKM. Trimming removed 5 bases from V and 7 bases from J; junction bases left unmatched: 4. Here the CDR3 DNA reads TGTGCCAGCAGTCCCGGGACTAGGGAGCAGTACTTC. Amino acids: CASSPGTREQYF.

This chain connects TRBV6-1 to TRBJ2-2; the D gene is possibly TRBD2 (5 bases). Trimming pared 8 bases from V and 6 bases from J, leaving 19 bases between. CDR3 length: 15 residues. Germline lookup yields CDR1 MNHNS and CDR2 SASEGT. CDR3 coding DNA: TGTGCCAGCTTCAACCTCCTAGCTGGCGCCGGGGAGCTGTTTTTT. It encodes CASFNLLAGAGELFF.

The chain is built from TRBV15 and TRBJ2-5; D might be TRBD2 (6 bases). The CDR3 extends over 14 amino acids. Germline CDR1 reads LNHNV; CDR2 reads YYDKDF (reference sequence). V lost 5 bases to trimming and J lost 4 bases, with 14 bases between them. The CDR3 region is CATSRGEEVETQYF. CDR3 DNA: TGTGCCACCAGCCGAGGGGAGGAGGTAGAGACCCAGTACTTC.

The chain links TRBV10-3 to TRBJ1-4; 9 bases are a match to TRBD1. V shed 6 bases and J 5 bases; nucleotides not matched to a gene: 10. Germline V CDR1 and CDR2: ENHRY, SYGVKD. CDR3 size: 16 residues. CDR3 loop: CAIRAGQGQGNEKLFF. In nucleotides, the CDR3 is TGTGCCATCAGGGCCGGACAGGGGCAGGGGAATGAAAAACTGTTTTTT.

This clone was picked up a small number of times. The CDR3 DNA reads as TGTGCCAGCAGTTTAAATCCGGGGCCACAAACCGGGGAGCTGTTTTTT. It is translated as CASSLNPGPQTGELFF. V usage is TRBV28 and J usage is TRBJ2-2; tentatively, D is TRBD1 or TRBD2 (5 bases each). This CDR3 is built from 16 residues. Deletions cut 2 bases from V and 5 bases from J, with 15 bases between. Germline values: CDR1 MDHEN, CDR2 SYDVKM.

The V call is TRBV19, the J call TRBJ2-3; 8 nucleotides match TRBD2. Per germline, CDR1 LNHDA and CDR2 SQIVND (reference sequence). Unmatched junction bases numbered 8, after V lost 6 bases and J lost 3 bases. The CDR3 totals 15 residues. The CDR3 nucleotides are TGTGCCAGTAGCCCGGGACTAGTATCTACAGATACGCAGTATTTT. Encoded protein: CASSPGLVSTDTQYF.

CDR3 sequence reads: CASSLMAGESNQPQHF. The CDR3 DNA sequence: TGTGCCAGCAGCTTGATGGCAGGGGAAAGCAATCAGCCCCAGCATTTT. This chain links TRBV5-6 with TRBJ1-5; a possible D gene is TRBD1 (6 bases). V gave up 1 base and J gave up 1 base, with 12 bases separating them. CDR3 size: 16 residues. CDR1 and CDR2 (germline): SGHDT, YYEEEE.